This is a list of T cell receptor beta chains from one sample in a study of control samples from healthy donors and cancer patients. Assay used: immunoSEQ multiplex PCR; TCRdb lists only in-frame clones, some missing. The sample has 90,000 to 140,000 clones, about 83% seen once. The source material was blood. These receptor sequences come from a woman between 45 and 60 years old in good health. Each CDR3 is given with its conserved first and last residue. A D gene is named only where the DNA matches it firmly. Size tells how often a clone was seen (once, few, many) or the class of an expanded clone, and some rows leave it out.

abundance	v_gene	j_gene	d_gene	CDR3nt	CDR3aa
NA	TRBV21-1	TRBJ1-6	NA	TGTGCCAGCAGCAAAGCGGGCGACACGGGACAGAAATCACCCCTCCACTTT	CASSKAGDTGQKSPLHF
NA	TRBV18	TRBJ2-7	TRBD2	TGTGCCAGCTCACCACGGATGACTAGCGGAACCTACGAGCAGTACTTC	CASSPRMTSGTYEQYF
NA	TRBV7-2	TRBJ2-3	TRBD2	TGTGCCAGCAGCTTATACTCGACTAGCGGCAACAGGGCAGATACGCAGTATTTT	CASSLYSTSGNRADTQYF
NA	TRBV27	TRBJ1-3	NA	TGTGCCAGCAGTTTATACGGGGAAGGTGGAAACACCATATATTTT	CASSLYGEGGNTIYF
once	TRBV7-3	TRBJ2-1	TRBD2	TGTGCCAGCAGCTACATTAGCGGGAGAGTCGGCAATGAGCAGTTCTTC	CASSYISGRVGNEQFF
NA	TRBV7-2	TRBJ2-3	NA	TGTGCCAGCAGCCGGACTAGGGACAGATACACAGATACGCAGTATTTT	CASSRTRDRYTDTQYF
once	TRBV15	TRBJ2-2	TRBD2	TGTGCCACCAGCAGAGAATTTGGGGGGGACACCGGGGAGCTGTTTTTT	CATSREFGGDTGELFF
NA	TRBV7-7	TRBJ2-1	NA	TGTGCTAGCAGCTTAGGGGTTAGCGGTCACAATGAGCAGTTCTTC	CASSLGVSGHNEQFF
NA	TRBV6-5	TRBJ1-2	NA	TGTGCCAGCAATTTTAGGGTTGGCTACACCTTC	CASNFRVGYTF
NA	TRBV5-1	TRBJ1-2	NA	TGCGCCAGCAGCTTGACAACTAACTATGGCTACACCTTC	CASSLTTNYGYTF
once	TRBV6-5	TRBJ2-2	NA	TGTGCCAGCAGTTACTTGGGGTTCGGGGAGCTGTTTTTT	CASSYLGFGELFF
NA	TRBV11-3	TRBJ1-1	NA	TGTGCCAGCAGCTTAGTCACAGAGAACACTGAAGCTTTCTTT	CASSLVTENTEAFF
NA	TRBV6-5	TRBJ1-2	NA	TGTGCCAGCAGTTACTCGATGAGGGTTGGCTACACCTTC	CASSYSMRVGYTF
NA	TRBV5-5	TRBJ2-7	NA	TGTGCCAGCAACGACAGGTCTTACTACGAGCAGTACTTC	CASNDRSYYEQYF
NA	TRBV14	TRBJ2-7	NA	TGTGCCAGCAGCCAAGGGATGGCAGGGAACGCGCACGAGCAGTACTTC	CASSQGMAGNAHEQYF
few	TRBV28	TRBJ1-5	TRBD1	TGTGCCAGCAGTTTAGAAGCGACAGGGCGAAATCAGCCCCAGCATTTT	CASSLEATGRNQPQHF
NA	TRBV5-1	TRBJ1-1	NA	TGCGCCAGCAGCGTCAGAATGATGAACGCTGAAGCTTTCTTT	CASSVRMMNAEAFF
NA	TRBV7-3	TRBJ2-1	TRBD2	TGTGCCAGCAGCCTCGGACTAGCGGGATCCAATGAGCAGTTCTTC	CASSLGLAGSNEQFF
NA	TRBV9	TRBJ1-5	NA	TGTGCCAGCAGCCCCCACACCGGGGGCGGTCAGCCCCAGCATTTT	CASSPHTGGGQPQHF
few	TRBV10-3	TRBJ2-5	NA	TGTGCCATCAGTGCCTCCCTAGCTCCCGAGACCCAGTACTTC	CAISASLAPETQYF
NA	TRBV6-5	TRBJ1-6	NA	TGTGCCAGCGGGTGGGGTAGACCCCTCCACTTT	CASGWGRPLHF
NA	TRBV7-2	TRBJ2-3	NA	TGTGCCAGCAGCTCTGCCGGGACAAGCACAGATACGCAGTATTTT	CASSSAGTSTDTQYF
NA	TRBV18	TRBJ2-1	TRBD2	TGTGCCAGCTCAGCAACCGGGACTAGCGGGAGGAGCGGCCATGAGCAGTTCTTC	CASSATGTSGRSGHEQFF
NA	TRBV27	TRBJ2-5	NA	TGTGCCAGCAGTCGCCGACAGACGCATAAAGAGACCCAGTACTTC	CASSRRQTHKETQYF
once	TRBV4-2	TRBJ1-4	NA	TGTGCCAGCAGCTTGGGGACGGGAGGTAATGAAAAACTGTTTTTT	CASSLGTGGNEKLFF
NA	TRBV9	TRBJ2-3	TRBD2	TGTGCCAGCAGCACGGACCTTAGCGGGAACGCAGATACGCAGTATTTT	CASSTDLSGNADTQYF
NA	TRBV5-5	TRBJ1-5	NA	TGTGCCAGCAGCTTTGAGGGTCAATCGACCCAGCATTTT	CASSFEGQSTQHF
NA	TRBV6-5	TRBJ1-2	NA	TGTGCCAGCAGTACGGACAGCTTTAACTATGGCTACACCTTC	CASSTDSFNYGYTF
NA	TRBV28	TRBJ2-5	NA	TGTGCCAGCAGCGGAGGGGTAATTGGTATCGGGACCCAGTACTTC	CASSGGVIGIGTQYF
NA	TRBV19	TRBJ1-4	NA	TGTGCCAGTAGTATAAGGGTCGCAACTAATGAAAAACTGTTTTTT	CASSIRVATNEKLFF
once	TRBV11-2	TRBJ2-5	NA	TGTGCCAGCAGCTTAACCGTACGTGGGACCCAGTACTTC	CASSLTVRGTQYF
NA	TRBV11-2	TRBJ2-1	TRBD2	TGTGCCAGCAGCCGTACTAGCGGTTCCTACAATGAGCAGTTCTTC	CASSRTSGSYNEQFF
once	TRBV27	TRBJ1-5	NA	TGTGCCAGCAGTTGGGCGGGAAGATCCAATCAGCCCCAGCATTTT	CASSWAGRSNQPQHF
NA	TRBV12-3/TRBV12-4	TRBJ2-7	NA	TGTGCCAGCAGTTTGTTTTCCTACGAGCAGTACTTC	CASSLFSYEQYF
NA	TRBV7-2	TRBJ2-2	NA	TGTGCCAGCAGCTTAGCGGTAGGGCTCGGGGAGCTGTTTTTT	CASSLAVGLGELFF
NA	TRBV5-1	TRBJ2-6	NA	TGCGCCAGCAGCTTGGCCCTGAGCTCTGGGGCCAACGTCCTGACTTTC	CASSLALSSGANVLTF
NA	TRBV6-5	TRBJ1-4	NA	TGTGCCAGCAGTTACTCAGGGGCCACTAATGAAAAACTGTTTTTT	CASSYSGATNEKLFF
once	TRBV7-2	TRBJ2-1	TRBD2	TGTGCCAGCAGCTCCCGGCCGGGACTAGCGGGAGGGCAGCAGTTCTTC	CASSSRPGLAGGQQFF
NA	TRBV5-1	TRBJ1-1	NA	TGCGCCAGCAGCTTGGCCCCAGGGAACACTGAAGCTTTCTTT	CASSLAPGNTEAFF
NA	TRBV18	TRBJ1-2	NA	TGTGCCAGCTCAGGAGGGTTTGACTATGGCTACACCTTC	CASSGGFDYGYTF
few	TRBV15	TRBJ2-3	NA	TGTGCCACCAGCAACGGCCCCCGCGATACGCAGTATTTT	CATSNGPRDTQYF
few	TRBV3-1/TRBV3-2	TRBJ2-7	NA	TGTGCCAGCAGCCGTAACGACGAGCAGTACTTC	CASSRNDEQYF
once	TRBV5-4	TRBJ2-1	NA	TGTGCCAGCAGCTCCCTATTCACTGAGCAGTTCTTC	CASSSLFTEQFF
few	TRBV5-6	TRBJ2-7	NA	TGTGCCAGCAGCTCCCTTGGCACTAGCTCCTACGAGCAGTACTTC	CASSSLGTSSYEQYF
NA	TRBV7-2	TRBJ2-1	TRBD2	TGTGCCAGCAGCTTAGTCGGGTGGACTAGCGGGAGGGCGTGGCAGTTCTTC	CASSLVGWTSGRAWQFF
few	TRBV28	TRBJ2-2	NA	TGTGCCAGCAGTTTTGGGCAGGGAGCCGGGGAGCTGTTTTTT	CASSFGQGAGELFF
NA	TRBV19	TRBJ1-4	NA	TGTGCCAGTAGTCCTCGTTCCGGGACACCCGGTAATGAAAAACTGTTTTTT	CASSPRSGTPGNEKLFF
NA	TRBV5-4	TRBJ1-1	NA	TGTGCCAGCAGCTACGACATGAACACTGAAGCTTTCTTT	CASSYDMNTEAFF
once	TRBV7-8	TRBJ2-3	NA	TGTGCCAGCAGCTCAGAAGACCAGTTCGCAGATACGCAGTATTTT	CASSSEDQFADTQYF
NA	TRBV6-6	TRBJ1-5	TRBD1	TGTGCCAGCAGTGGCCGGACAGGGAACCATCAGCCCCAGCATTTT	CASSGRTGNHQPQHF
NA	TRBV5-6	TRBJ1-5	NA	TGTGCCAGCAGCAGGACGGATCAGCCCCAGCATTTT	CASSRTDQPQHF
NA	TRBV2	TRBJ1-2	NA	TGTGCCAGCAGTGAAGTGGAGGGTGGTATCTATGGCTACACCTTC	CASSEVEGGIYGYTF
once	TRBV3-1/TRBV3-2	TRBJ1-4	NA	TGTGCCAGCAGCCAGGGCAGGCGGGAGGAAAAACTGTTTTTT	CASSQGRREEKLFF
NA	TRBV7-6	TRBJ1-4	TRBD1	TGTGCCAGCAGCCTCTACGGACAGGCTGAAGGAAAACTGTTTTTT	CASSLYGQAEGKLFF
NA	TRBV6-4	TRBJ1-1	NA	TGTGCCAGCAGTGTCGAAGGATTCGGGAACACTGAAGCTTTCTTT	CASSVEGFGNTEAFF